The rows below give T cell receptor beta chains drawn from one sample of a study of blood T cell repertoires in COVID-19. The data were produced by immunoSEQ multiplex PCR, yet TCRdb's version contains in-frame clones alone and is incomplete. The data show roughly 250,000 clones, with approximately 80% seen just once and around 7.8% held by the top ten. Material for sequencing was peripheral blood. These TCRs come from a human donor in a cohort sampled during active COVID-19. CDR3s include the opening cysteine and the closing phenylalanine or tryptophan. D genes are given only for firm matches. Expanded clones are given a class, and other clones once, few, many or no size at all.

cdr3_nt: TGTGCCAGCTCACCACCGTCCCGTTCGGAGACCCAGTACTTC; cdr3_aa: CASSPPSRSETQYF; cdr3_length: 14; j_call: TRBJ2-5; v_call: TRBV18; clone_size: NA; d_call: NA
cdr3_nt: TGTGCCAGCAGCTCCGGGACAGGGAGTTATAGGAAACTGTTTTTT; cdr3_aa: CASSSGTGSYRKLFF; cdr3_length: 15; j_call: TRBJ1-4; v_call: TRBV7-2; clone_size: NA; d_call: TRBD1
cdr3_nt: TGCGCCAGCAGCTTGATTCCTACAGGGAACACTGAAGCTTTCTTT; cdr3_aa: CASSLIPTGNTEAFF; cdr3_length: 15; j_call: TRBJ1-1; v_call: TRBV5-1; clone_size: NA; d_call: NA
cdr3_nt: TGTGCCAGCAGCCGAGGGTTAACAGGGGGCCGCTACGAGCAGTACTTC; cdr3_aa: CASSRGLTGGRYEQYF; cdr3_length: 16; j_call: TRBJ2-7; v_call: TRBV7-8; clone_size: NA; d_call: TRBD1
cdr3_nt: TGTGCCAGCAGTTCCCAACTCTCCCCATTCCAGGGGTACACCGGGGAGCTGTTTTTT; cdr3_aa: CASSSQLSPFQGYTGELFF; cdr3_length: 19; j_call: TRBJ2-2; v_call: TRBV28; clone_size: NA; d_call: NA
cdr3_nt: TGTGCCAGTAGTATCCCGACAGGAAGCAGCTATGGCTACACCTTC; cdr3_aa: CASSIPTGSSYGYTF; cdr3_length: 15; j_call: TRBJ1-2; v_call: TRBV19; clone_size: NA; d_call: NA
cdr3_nt: TGTGCCAGCAGCTTCCAAGTAGAACTGGAGCAGTACTTC; cdr3_aa: CASSFQVELEQYF; cdr3_length: 13; j_call: TRBJ2-7; v_call: TRBV5-4; clone_size: NA; d_call: NA
cdr3_nt: TGTGCCACCAGCAGAGCCGGGACAGGCTACAATGAGCAGTTCTTC; cdr3_aa: CATSRAGTGYNEQFF; cdr3_length: 15; j_call: TRBJ2-1; v_call: TRBV15; clone_size: NA; d_call: TRBD1
cdr3_nt: TGTGCCAGCAGTTTAGGGGACAGGGGGCCCGGGGAGCTGTTTTTT; cdr3_aa: CASSLGDRGPGELFF; cdr3_length: 15; j_call: TRBJ2-2; v_call: TRBV28; clone_size: NA; d_call: TRBD1
cdr3_nt: TGTGCCAGCAGAGCTGAGGTTGGCTACACCTTC; cdr3_aa: CASRAEVGYTF; cdr3_length: 11; j_call: TRBJ1-2; v_call: TRBV6-5; clone_size: NA; d_call: NA
cdr3_nt: TGTGCCAGCTCACCACAGAAGGGGAAAAATGAGCAGTTCTTC; cdr3_aa: CASSPQKGKNEQFF; cdr3_length: 14; j_call: TRBJ2-1; v_call: TRBV18; clone_size: NA; d_call: NA
cdr3_nt: TGTGCCAGCAGCCTAGACGGTACAGATACGCAGTATTTT; cdr3_aa: CASSLDGTDTQYF; cdr3_length: 13; j_call: TRBJ2-3; v_call: TRBV6-5; clone_size: once; d_call: NA
cdr3_nt: TGTGCCAGCAGCCAAGGCCCGACTAGCGGCGAGCAGTACTTC; cdr3_aa: CASSQGPTSGEQYF; cdr3_length: 14; j_call: TRBJ2-7; v_call: TRBV3-1/TRBV3-2; clone_size: NA; d_call: TRBD2
cdr3_nt: TGTGCCAGCAGTTTATTGGGGAGCTCTGGGGCCAACGTCCTGACTTTC; cdr3_aa: CASSLLGSSGANVLTF; cdr3_length: 16; j_call: TRBJ2-6; v_call: TRBV28; clone_size: NA; d_call: NA
cdr3_nt: TGTGCCAGCAGCGGGGGGACAGGGAGCAATCAGCCCCAGCATTTT; cdr3_aa: CASSGGTGSNQPQHF; cdr3_length: 15; j_call: TRBJ1-5; v_call: TRBV3-1/TRBV3-2; clone_size: NA; d_call: TRBD1
cdr3_nt: TGTGCCAGCAGCTTTTCCAGGGGCACTGAAGCTTTCTTT; cdr3_aa: CASSFSRGTEAFF; cdr3_length: 13; j_call: TRBJ1-1; v_call: TRBV11-2; clone_size: NA; d_call: NA